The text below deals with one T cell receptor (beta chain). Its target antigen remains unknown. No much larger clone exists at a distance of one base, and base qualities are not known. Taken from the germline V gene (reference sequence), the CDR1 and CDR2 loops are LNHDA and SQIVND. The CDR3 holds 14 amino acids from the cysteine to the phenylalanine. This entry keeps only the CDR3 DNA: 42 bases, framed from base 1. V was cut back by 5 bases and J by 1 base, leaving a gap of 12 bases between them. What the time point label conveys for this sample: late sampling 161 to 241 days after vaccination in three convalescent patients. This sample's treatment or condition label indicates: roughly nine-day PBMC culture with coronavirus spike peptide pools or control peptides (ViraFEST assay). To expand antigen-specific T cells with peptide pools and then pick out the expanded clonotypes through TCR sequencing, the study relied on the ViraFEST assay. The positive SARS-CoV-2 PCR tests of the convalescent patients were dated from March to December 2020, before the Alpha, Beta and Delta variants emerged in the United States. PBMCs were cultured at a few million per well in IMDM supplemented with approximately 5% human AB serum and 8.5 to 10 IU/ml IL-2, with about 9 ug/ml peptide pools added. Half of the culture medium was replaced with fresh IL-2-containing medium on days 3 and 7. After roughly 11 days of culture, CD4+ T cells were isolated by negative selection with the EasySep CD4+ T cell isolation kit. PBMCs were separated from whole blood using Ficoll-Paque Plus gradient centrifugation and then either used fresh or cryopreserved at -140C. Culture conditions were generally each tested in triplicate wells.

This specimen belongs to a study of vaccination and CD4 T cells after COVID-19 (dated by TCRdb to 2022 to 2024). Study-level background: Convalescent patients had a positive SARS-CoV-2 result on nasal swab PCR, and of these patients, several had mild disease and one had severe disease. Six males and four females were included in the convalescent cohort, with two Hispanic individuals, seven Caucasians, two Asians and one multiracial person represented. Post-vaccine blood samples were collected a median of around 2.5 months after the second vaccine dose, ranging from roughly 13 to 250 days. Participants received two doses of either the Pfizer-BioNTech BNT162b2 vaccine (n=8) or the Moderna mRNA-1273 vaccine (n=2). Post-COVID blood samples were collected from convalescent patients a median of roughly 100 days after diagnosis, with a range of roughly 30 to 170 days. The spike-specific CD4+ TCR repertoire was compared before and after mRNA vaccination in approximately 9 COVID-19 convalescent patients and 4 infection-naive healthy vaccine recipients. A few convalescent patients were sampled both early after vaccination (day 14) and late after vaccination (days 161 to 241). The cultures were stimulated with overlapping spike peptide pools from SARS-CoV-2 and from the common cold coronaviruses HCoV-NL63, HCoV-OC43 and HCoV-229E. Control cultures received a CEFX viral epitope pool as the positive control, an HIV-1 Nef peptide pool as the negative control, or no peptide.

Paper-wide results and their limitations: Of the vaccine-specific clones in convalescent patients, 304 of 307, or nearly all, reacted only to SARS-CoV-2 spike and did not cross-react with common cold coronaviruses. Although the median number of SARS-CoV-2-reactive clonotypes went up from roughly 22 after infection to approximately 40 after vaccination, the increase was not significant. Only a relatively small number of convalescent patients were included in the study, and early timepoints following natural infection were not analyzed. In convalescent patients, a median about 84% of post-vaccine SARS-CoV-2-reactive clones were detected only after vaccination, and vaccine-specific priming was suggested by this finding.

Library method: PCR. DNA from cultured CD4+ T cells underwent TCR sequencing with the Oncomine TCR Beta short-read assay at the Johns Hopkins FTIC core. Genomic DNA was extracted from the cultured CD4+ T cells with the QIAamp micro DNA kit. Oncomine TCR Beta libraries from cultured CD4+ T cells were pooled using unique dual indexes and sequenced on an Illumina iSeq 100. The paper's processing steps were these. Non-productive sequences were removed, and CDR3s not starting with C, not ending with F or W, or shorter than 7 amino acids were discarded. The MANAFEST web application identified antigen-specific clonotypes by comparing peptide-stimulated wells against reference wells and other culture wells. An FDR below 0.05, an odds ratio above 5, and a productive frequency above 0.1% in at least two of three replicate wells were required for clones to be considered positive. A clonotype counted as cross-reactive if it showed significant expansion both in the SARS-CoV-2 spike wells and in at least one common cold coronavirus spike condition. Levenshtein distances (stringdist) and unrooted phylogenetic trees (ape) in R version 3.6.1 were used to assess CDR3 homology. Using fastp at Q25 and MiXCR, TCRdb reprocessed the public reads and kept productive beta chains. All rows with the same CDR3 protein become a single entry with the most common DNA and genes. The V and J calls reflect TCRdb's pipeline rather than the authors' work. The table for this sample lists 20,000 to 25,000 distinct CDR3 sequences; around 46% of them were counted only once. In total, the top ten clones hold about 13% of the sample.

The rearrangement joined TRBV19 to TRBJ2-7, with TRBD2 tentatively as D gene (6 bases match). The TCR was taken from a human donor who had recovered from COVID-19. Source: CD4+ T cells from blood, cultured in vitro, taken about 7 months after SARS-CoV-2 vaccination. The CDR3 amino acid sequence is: CASSPGLKSYEQYF. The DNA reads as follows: TGTGCCAGTAGTCCGGGACTCAAATCCTACGAGCAGTACTTC.